This is a list of T cell receptor beta chains from one sample in a study of shared clonotypes between healthy human individuals. Sequencing used immunoSEQ multiplex PCR; TCRdb keeps in-frame clones, though not all of them. This sample carries some 530,000 clones, 70% to 80% of them seen once, and the ten largest clones take about 12%. Sequenced material: PBMCs. These receptors came from a woman in her thirties or forties in good health. Some clones in this sample may be carry-over from other donors' samples. Each CDR3 is given without its conserved first and last residue. Fields, in order: J gene, CDR3 length, V gene, CDR3 protein.

TRBJ1-5	13	TRBV28	ASSPLDGNNQPQH
TRBJ1-2	12	TRBV27	ASTSQGTNYGYT
TRBJ1-5	11	TRBV30	AWARGHDQPQH
TRBJ1-2	11	TRBV11-2	ASGGEGTYGYT
TRBJ2-7	13	TRBV14	ASSQEQGEAYEQY
TRBJ2-6	12	TRBV19	ASSRVSGANVLT
TRBJ2-3	11	TRBV18	ASSPDRTDTQY
TRBJ1-1	11	TRBV5-1	ASSFRTASEAF
TRBJ2-7	8	TRBV20-1	SAKLWEQY
TRBJ2-5	13	TRBV10-3	AISPVQGAGETQY
TRBJ1-1	16	TRBV7-2	ASTVRILRQGGRTEAF
TRBJ2-3	16	TRBV28	ASSFEASAGAVWDTQY
TRBJ1-1	13	TRBV14	ASSHTRSGYTEAF
TRBJ1-1	12	TRBV2	ASSRTGPNTEAF
TRBJ1-2	11	TRBV28	ASSLPETGTYT
TRBJ2-7	13	TRBV27	ASSLKPGTAFEQY
TRBJ1-3	17	TRBV7-6	ASSTARQGAERKGNTIY
TRBJ2-2	12	TRBV6-5	ASSYSKAYGELF
TRBJ1-2	12	TRBV28	ASSSTGTYYGYT
TRBJ2-3	13	TRBV5-1	ASTPGTAATDTQY